Each of the 23 T cell receptor beta chains below was sequenced from the same sample in a study of blood T cell repertoires in COVID-19. Only in-frame clones appear in the TCRdb table, and some are missing; sequencing was by immunoSEQ multiplex PCR. The sample holds over 70,000 clones; 87% are singletons and the top ten take 0.85% to 1.2%. Sequencing input: peripheral blood. These receptors were collected from a human donor in a cohort sampled during active COVID-19.

The gene calls are TRBV9 and TRBJ2-3; weak D call: TRBD2 (7 bases). Germline lookup yields CDR1 SGDLS and CDR2 YYNGEE. Trimming stripped 0 bases from V and 4 bases from J, with 21 bases between. This CDR3 contains 18 residues. The CDR3 protein is CASSVGPPGGAGADTQYF. As DNA, the CDR3 is TGTGCCAGCAGCGTAGGTCCCCCCGGGGGCGCGGGGGCAGATACGCAGTATTTT.

The V call is TRBV5-1, the J call TRBJ2-7; TRBD2 matches at 8 bases. Germline CDR1 SGHRS, CDR2 YFSETQ. The ends lost 4 bases at V and 2 bases at J; junction bases unmatched: 17. The CDR3 spans 18 residues. The CDR3 spells CASSLGNTVRGGTYEQYF. In nucleotides, the CDR3 is TGCGCCAGCAGCCTGGGAAATACCGTCCGGGGGGGGACCTACGAGCAGTACTTC. Using reference TRBV5-1 and TRBJ2-7 for the parts outside the CDR3, the full variable domain is KAGVTQTPRYLIKTRGQQVTLSCSPISGHRSVSWYQQTPGQGLQFLFEYFSETQRNKGNFPGRFSGRQFSNSRSEMNVSTLELGDSALYLCASSLGNTVRGGTYEQYFGPGTRLTVT.

The V gene is TRBV12-3 or TRBV12-4, the J gene TRBJ2-5; tentatively, D is TRBD2 (6 bases). This CDR3 is built from 13 residues. The V end lost 3 bases, the J end lost 7 bases, and 12 bases lay between the germline ends. The CDR3 region has the DNA TGTGCCAGCAGTTTCTTGCGGGATGGGACCCAGTACTTC. Translating it yields CASSFLRDGTQYF.

The chain has TRBV19 and TRBJ1-2; the D gene is possibly TRBD1 (5 bases). The CDR3 covers 11 residues. From germline, CDR1 is LNHDA and CDR2 SQIVND (reference sequence). Trimming shortened V by 6 bases and J by 6 bases, and 8 bases separated the two germline ends. CDR3 in DNA: TGTGCCAGTAGAGGGGAGGATGGCTACACCTTC. Translation: CASRGEDGYTF.

The V call is TRBV24-1, the J call TRBJ2-7, with D possibly matching TRBD2 (6 bases). Germline assignment: CDR1 KGHDR and CDR2 SFDVKD. The CDR3 consists of 11 residues. V was clipped by 4 bases and J by 7 bases, with 7 bases between them. For the CDR3, the DNA is TGTGCCACCAGTGACGGGAGAGAGCAGTACTTC. As protein: CATSDGREQYF.

The chain recombines TRBV2 with TRBJ2-5, with D possibly matching TRBD2 (7 bases). Germline CDR1 is SNHLY and CDR2 is FYNNEI. With 7 bases removed from V and 5 bases from J, the gap between germline ends came to 17 bases. The CDR3 length is 14 residues. CDR3: CASNLQGRVETQYF. CDR3 sequence (DNA): TGTGCCAGCAACCTGCAGGGGAGGGTTGAGACCCAGTACTTC.

The chain is built from TRBV9 and TRBJ2-1; possible D gene TRBD2, 5 bases. Germline CDR1 is SGDLS and CDR2 is YYNGEE. With 7 bases removed from V and 6 bases from J, the gap between germline ends came to 8 bases. The CDR3 consists of 11 residues. CDR3 region: CASARGNEQFF. In DNA, the CDR3 is TGTGCCAGCGCCCGGGGCAATGAGCAGTTCTTC.

The chain recombines TRBV30 with TRBJ2-7; 12 bases map to TRBD1. Trimming at V came to 3 bases and at J to 6 bases, leaving 6 bases not matched to a gene. The V gene's germline CDR1 is GTSNPN and CDR2 SVGIG (reference sequence). The CDR3 loop spans 14 amino acids. CDR3 coding DNA: TGTGCCTGGAGCGCGGGACAGGGGGCTCGCGAGCAGTACTTC. Encoded protein: CAWSAGQGAREQYF.

This clone was observed once. The CDR3, as DNA: TGTGCCAGCAGCTTATTGGGCGTCACCTACAATGAGCAGTTCTTC. Protein product: CASSLLGVTYNEQFF. The chain has TRBV11-1 and TRBJ2-1; D is unclear. V lost 2 bases, J lost 2 bases, and 10 bases lay in between. Germline V gives CDR1 SGHAT, CDR2 FQDESV (reference sequence). This CDR3 region has 15 residues.

The V and J genes are TRBV5-1 and TRBJ1-2, with a weak D call TRBD1 (6 bases). V was clipped by 0 bases and J by 9 bases, with 18 bases between them. Germline CDR1 and CDR2: SGHRS and YFSETQ. CDR3 size: 15 residues. This CDR3 reads CASSLDWGGWVRYTF. CDR3 nucleotide sequence: TGCGCCAGCAGCTTGGATTGGGGGGGCTGGGTTCGCTACACCTTC.

This clone is medium-sized (0.01 to 0.1%). CDR3 bases: TGCGCCAGCAGTGAGGGAGGGACTGAAGCTTTCTTT. It specifies CASSEGGTEAFF. This chain links TRBV10-1 with TRBJ1-1; no firm D call. Germline CDR1 and CDR2: WNHNN and SYGVQD (reference sequence). V gave up 2 bases and J gave up 5 bases, with 6 bases separating them. CDR3 length: 12 amino acids.

This clone has more than one count but fewer than ten. The chain is built from TRBV18 and TRBJ2-7; TRBD1 matches at 8 bases. The CDR3 sequence is 14 residues long. V shed 3 bases, J shed 4 bases, and the junction held 5 bases outside the gene matches. CDR1 and CDR2 (germline): KGHSH, LQKENI. The CDR3 here is CASSPPGTGYEQYF. CDR3 DNA sequence: TGTGCCAGCTCACCTCCCGGGACAGGATACGAGCAGTACTTC. Together with reference TRBV18 and TRBJ2-7, the CDR3 gives the full variable domain: NAGVMQNPRHLVRRRGQEARLRCSPMKGHSHVYWYRQLPEEGLKFMVYLQKENIIDESGMPKERFSAEFPKEGPSILRIQQVVRGDSAAYFCASSPPGTGYEQYFGPGTRLTVT.

The chain carries TRBV6-1 and TRBJ1-1; perhaps TRBD1 as D (5 bases). The V end lost 0 bases, the J end lost 10 bases, and 12 bases lay between the germline ends. The CDR3 contains 13 residues. CDR1 MNHNS and CDR2 SASEGT come from the germline V gene. The CDR3 is CASSEAGLLGAFF. CDR3 DNA sequence: TGTGCCAGCAGTGAAGCGGGACTCTTGGGAGCTTTCTTT.

The chain links TRBV6-6 to TRBJ1-2, with TRBD1 matching over 11 bases. Germline CDR1 reads MNHNY; CDR2 reads SVGAGI (reference sequence). J gave up 2 bases and V 5 bases, and 4 bases lay outside the gene matches. This CDR3 has 15 residues. CDR3 bases: TGTGCCAGCAGTCGGGGACAGGGGGAGAACTATGGCTACACCTTC. Encoded protein: CASSRGQGENYGYTF.

The genes are TRBV7-2 and TRBJ2-1; 7 bases are shared with TRBD2. Germline CDR1 reads SGHTA; CDR2 reads FQGNSA. This CDR3 is 18 amino acids long. Germline trimming cut 5 bases from V and 0 bases from J; bases unmatched to any gene: 13. The CDR3 bases are TGTGCCAGCAGCCAGGAGGGGCTAGCGGTCCTCTCCTACAATGAGCAGTTCTTC. It specifies CASSQEGLAVLSYNEQFF. Drawing the rest from reference TRBV7-2 and TRBJ2-1, the complete variable domain is GAGVSQSPSNKVTEKGKDVELRCDPISGHTALYWYRQSLGQGLEFLIYFQGNSAPDKSGLPSDRFSAERTGGSVSTLTIQRTQQEDSAVYLCASSQEGLAVLSYNEQFFGPGTRLTVL.

This rearrangement joins TRBV19 to TRBJ1-5, with D possibly being TRBD1 (6 bases). The germline V gene has CDR1 LNHDA and CDR2 SQIVND (reference sequence). CDR3 length: 14 residues. V lost 8 bases and J 5 bases, leaving 16 bases between the germline ends. As DNA, the CDR3 is TGTGCCAGTCAAGGTTGGGGGCAGCATCAGCCCCAGCATTTT. As protein: CASQGWGQHQPQHF.

The chain has TRBV7-9 and TRBJ1-1; TRBD1 might be the D (5 bases). CDR1 SEHNR and CDR2 FQNEAQ come from the germline V gene (reference sequence). The V end lost 5 bases, the J end lost 4 bases, and 23 bases lay between the germline ends. The CDR3 covers 17 residues. CDR3 loop: CASSASGYGGVSTEAFF. CDR3 in DNA: TGTGCCAGCAGCGCCTCAGGGTATGGTGGAGTGAGCACTGAAGCTTTCTTT.

This clone has more than one count but fewer than ten. V is TRBV7-3 and J is TRBJ2-1; 9 nucleotides align to TRBD1. The CDR3 is 14 amino acids. The V gene's germline CDR1 is SGHTA and CDR2 FQGTGA. Germline trimming cut 3 bases from V and 5 bases from J; bases unmatched to any gene: 2. CDR3 nucleotides: TGTGCCAGCAGCTTTGGACAGGGGCACAATGAGCAGTTCTTC. Its protein is CASSFGQGHNEQFF.

The CDR3 reads CASSSKQGENQPQHF. In DNA form, the CDR3 reads TGTGCCAGCAGTTCAAAACAGGGGGAAAATCAGCCCCAGCATTTT. This sequence joins TRBV28 and TRBJ1-5, with 8 bases matching TRBD1. The length of the CDR3 is 15 residues. Germline values: CDR1 MDHEN, CDR2 SYDVKM. V shed 4 bases, J shed 4 bases, and the junction held 6 bases outside the gene matches.

This clone rates as medium-sized (0.01 to 0.1%). The rearrangement uses TRBV10-1 and TRBJ2-7, with 10 bases lining up with TRBD2. After removal of 0 bases from V and 5 bases from J, the junction contained 7 bases not matched to a gene. The CDR3 is 16 amino acids. Germline V CDR1 and CDR2: WNHNN, SYGVQD (reference sequence). The CDR3 DNA reads as TGCGCCAGCAGTGAGTCCCCGGCTAGCGGGAGAAACGAGCAGTACTTC. This gives the protein CASSESPASGRNEQYF.

The chain couples TRBV27 to TRBJ1-1; 7 bases map to TRBD1. CDR1 and CDR2 (germline): MNHEY, SMNVEV (reference sequence). There are 16 residues in the CDR3. Trimming took 3 bases from V and 4 from J; bases not matched to a gene: 11. DNA of the CDR3: TGTGCCAGCAGTTTTATCGGGAGGGGGCTTTCCACTGAAGCTTTCTTT. Its protein is CASSFIGRGLSTEAFF.

The rearrangement uses TRBV10-3 and TRBJ2-3; 7 positions match TRBD1. CDR1 is ENHRY, CDR2 SYGVKD, per germline. J was trimmed by 4 bases and V by 4 bases; bases with no gene match: 5. The CDR3 spans 14 residues. The CDR3: CAISADRVADTQYF. Here the CDR3 DNA reads TGTGCCATCAGTGCAGACAGGGTGGCAGATACGCAGTATTTT.

This clone was picked up a small number of times. The chain carries TRBV10-3 and TRBJ1-3; D remains ambiguous. Germline V lookup: CDR1 ENHRY, CDR2 SYGVKD. V gave up 0 bases and J gave up 1 base, with 10 bases separating them. There are 16 residues in the CDR3. The CDR3 nucleotides are TGTGCCATCAGTGAGTCTAGTAGACAATCTGGAAACACCATATATTTT. It is translated as CAISESSRQSGNTIYF.